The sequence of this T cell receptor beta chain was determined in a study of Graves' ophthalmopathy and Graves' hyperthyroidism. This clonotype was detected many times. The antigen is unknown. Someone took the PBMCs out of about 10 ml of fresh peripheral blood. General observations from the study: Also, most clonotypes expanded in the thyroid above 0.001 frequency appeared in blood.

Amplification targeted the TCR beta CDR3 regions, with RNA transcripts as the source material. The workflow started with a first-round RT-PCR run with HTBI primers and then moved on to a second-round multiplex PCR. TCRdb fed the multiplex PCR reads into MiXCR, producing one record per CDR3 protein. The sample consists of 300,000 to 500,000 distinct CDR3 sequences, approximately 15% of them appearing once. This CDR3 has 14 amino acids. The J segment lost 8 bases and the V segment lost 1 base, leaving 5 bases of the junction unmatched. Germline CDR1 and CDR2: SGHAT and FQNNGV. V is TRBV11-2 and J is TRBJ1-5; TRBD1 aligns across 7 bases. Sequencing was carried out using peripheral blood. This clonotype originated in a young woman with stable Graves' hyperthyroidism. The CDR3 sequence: CASSLGQGYEPQHF. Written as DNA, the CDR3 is TGTGCCAGCAGCTTAGGACAGGGTTATGAGCCCCAGCATTTT.